The entry below gives a single TCR beta chain sequence along with its context. Trimming took off 6 bases at V and 7 bases at J, with 21 bases between the two ends. Germline V gene data show CDR1 as MNHNS and CDR2 as SASEGT. The CDR3 totals 15 residues. The sample is drawn from a study of shared clonotypes between healthy human individuals. At the level of the study: Researchers assigned three CD4 naive, three CD4 memory, two CD8 naive and one CD8 memory plate to each donor.

The assay was immunoSEQ multiplex PCR, and TCRdb's table has in-frame clones only and misses some. The sample consists of 1,100,000 or so clones, around three quarters of them appearing once. Sequencing was performed on memory CD4+ T cells from PBMCs. The subset is: CD45RA-negative fraction. This chain uses TRBV6-1 with TRBJ1-2; unclear D gene. This TCR derives from a man aged 18 to 35 in good health. Some clones in this sample may be carry-over from other donors' samples. CDR3 DNA: TGTGCCAGCAGCACCCACGGGGAGGGAATTACTGGCTACACCTTC. Its protein product is CASSTHGEGITGYTF.